These 27 T cell receptor beta chains originate from one sample sequenced in a study of beta chain features in type 1 diabetes. The study's findings and limits: Moderate but significant shortening of TCRB CDR3s was recorded in all four CD4+ subsets from Type 1 diabetes patients.

The antigens for these receptors are not known. What was sequenced were expressed TCRB transcripts, since all of the isolated RNA had been reverse transcribed. Produced via immunoSEQ multiplex PCR; TCRdb's table is partial and in-frame only. The table shows approximately 270,000 clones, with 14% occurring only once. Sequenced input: naive CD4+ T cells from blood. The receptors stem from a young man with type 1 diabetes.

V is TRBV29-1 and J is TRBJ2-2; 13 bases align to TRBD2. Trimming cost V 4 bases and J 5 bases; bases outside gene matches: 1. The CDR3 runs 14 residues. Germline V CDR1 and CDR2: SQVTM, ANQGSEA. The CDR3 DNA reads TGCAGCGTTGGGACTAGCGGGGGTACCGGGGAGCTGTTTTTT. Translation gives CSVGTSGGTGELFF.

The chain joins TRBV5-6 to TRBJ2-5; D gene unclear. Trimming removed 4 bases at V and 2 bases at J, with 15 bases between. Germline values: CDR1 SGHDT, CDR2 YYEEEE. CDR3 length: 15 residues. The CDR3 reads CASSRVTSRQETQYF. In DNA, the CDR3 is TGTGCCAGCAGCCGGGTGACTTCGCGGCAAGAGACCCAGTACTTC.

The V and J genes are TRBV5-1 and TRBJ1-2; D is perhaps TRBD1 (6 bases). The CDR3 has 13 amino acids. Trimming cost V 4 bases and J 8 bases, with 15 bases left between them. Germline-derived CDR1 and CDR2 are SGHRS and YFSETQ. The DNA of the CDR3 is TGCGCCAGCAGCCCAGACACAGGGTACGGCTACACCTTC. Translating it yields CASSPDTGYGYTF.

This chain connects TRBV2 to TRBJ1-2, with D unresolved. The V gene lost 8 bases and the J gene lost 5 bases, with 15 bases spanning the gap. CDR1 is SNHLY, CDR2 FYNNEI, per germline. This CDR3 region has 13 residues. CDR3 coding DNA: TGTGCCAGCGGCACCGGGTTCCTTTATGGCTACACCTTC. This codes for CASGTGFLYGYTF.

This clone has only a few counts. In DNA form, the CDR3 reads TGTGCCAGCAGTTTCTCAGGGGTTTGGGACACTGAAGCTTTCTTT. Its translation: CASSFSGVWDTEAFF. This rearrangement joins TRBV28 to TRBJ1-1, with D possibly being TRBD1 (6 bases). Germline CDR1 is MDHEN and CDR2 is SYDVKM. Trimming left V 3 bases short and J 3 bases short, with 14 bases between. The CDR3 is 15 residues long.

The chain combines TRBV7-3 with TRBJ2-1, with TRBD2 matching 12 bases. V trimming: 3 bases; J trimming: 8 bases; junction bases outside the gene matches: 8. CDR1 is SGHTA, CDR2 FQGTGA, per germline. The CDR3 is 16 amino acids. The CDR3 bases are TGTGCCAGCAGCTTGGCGACTAGCGGGAGCATCGATGAGCAGTTCTTC. The encoded protein is CASSLATSGSIDEQFF.

The chain carries TRBV5-1 and TRBJ2-4; 7 bases fit TRBD1. V shed 2 bases and J 5 bases; nucleotides not matched to a gene: 4. The CDR3 is 14 residues long. Germline V gene lookup returns CDR1 SGHRS and CDR2 YFSETQ. CDR3 sequence (DNA): TGCGCCAGCAGCTTAGGGACAGCAGAAAACATTCAGTACTTC. Translating it yields CASSLGTAENIQYF.

The CDR3 protein is CASSIRQDTEAFF. The CDR3 DNA is TGCGCCAGCAGCATTAGACAGGACACTGAAGCTTTCTTT. This rearrangement joins TRBV5-1 to TRBJ1-1; tentatively, D is TRBD1 (6 bases). This CDR3 comprises 13 residues. V was shortened by 4 bases and J by 3 bases, with 10 bases between the two germline ends. Germline-derived CDR1 and CDR2 are SGHRS and YFSETQ.

The chain links TRBV28 to TRBJ2-4; D is unresolved. CDR3 length: 15 residues. Trimming cost V 5 bases and J 0 bases, with 11 bases left between them. The germline gives CDR1 MDHEN, CDR2 SYDVKM. The CDR3 nucleotides are TGTGCCAGCAGTCCCCCGGGTCTAGCCAAAAACATTCAGTACTTC. Translating gives CASSPPGLAKNIQYF.

This chain joins TRBV25-1 and TRBJ2-1; 7 nucleotides align to TRBD2. V lost 11 bases, J lost 8 bases, and 12 bases stayed unmatched. Germline-derived CDR1 and CDR2 are MGHDK and SYGVNS. The CDR3 is 13 amino acids. CDR3 amino acids: CAGGGPGKHEQFF. In DNA form, the CDR3 reads TGTGCCGGGGGGGGTCCCGGGAAGCATGAGCAGTTCTTC.

This clone turned up a few times. This rearrangement joins TRBV4-3 to TRBJ1-5, with no clear D. The V and J ends lost 4 bases and 7 bases respectively, with 17 bases between them. CDR3 length: 15 residues. Germline V lookup: CDR1 LGHNA, CDR2 YSLEER. The CDR3 region is CASSRDGVGRQPQHF. The CDR3 region has the DNA TGCGCCAGCAGCCGAGATGGGGTGGGGAGACAGCCCCAGCATTTT.

This rearrangement joins TRBV7-2 to TRBJ2-2, with D maybe TRBD1 (6 bases). CDR3 length: 15 residues. Germline V gene sequence: CDR1 SGHTA, CDR2 FQGNSA. Trimming removed 1 base from V and 5 bases from J, with 11 bases in between. Written as DNA, the CDR3 is TGTGCCAGCAGCTTAGTCAGGGGTTGGACCGGGGAGCTGTTTTTT. Its translation: CASSLVRGWTGELFF. The entire variable domain, with the rest obtained from reference TRBV7-2 and TRBJ2-2, is as follows: GAGVSQSPSNKVTEKGKDVELRCDPISGHTALYWYRQSLGQGLEFLIYFQGNSAPDKSGLPSDRFSAERTGGSVSTLTIQRTQQEDSAVYLCASSLVRGWTGELFFGEGSRLTVL.

The table lists this clone with a few counts. J is TRBJ2-1 and V is TRBV5-1, with 9 bases that match TRBD2. The CDR3 consists of 17 residues. CDR1 SGHRS and CDR2 YFSETQ come from the germline V gene. Losses at the gene ends were 4 bases for V and 1 base for J; bases not matched to a gene: 9. The CDR3 spells CASSHQLAGLSYNEQFF. CDR3 DNA: TGCGCCAGCAGCCATCAGCTAGCGGGACTATCCTACAATGAGCAGTTCTTC.

This clone was seen a few times. The chain uses TRBV4-3 and TRBJ2-1, with D possibly TRBD2 on 6 matching bases. The CDR3 extends over 15 amino acids. Germline CDR1 and CDR2: LGHNA and YSLEER. The ends were cut back, 1 base at V and 7 bases at J, with 14 bases in the middle. Here the CDR3 reads CASSQGMTRLNEQFF. CDR3 nucleotide sequence: TGCGCCAGCAGCCAAGGGATGACTAGACTTAATGAGCAGTTCTTC.

There are a few counts of this clone. The chain is built from TRBV7-2 and TRBJ2-3; 9 bases align to TRBD2. The germline gives CDR1 SGHTA, CDR2 FQGNSA. The CDR3 consists of 15 residues. The ends lost 1 base at V and 4 bases at J; junction bases unmatched: 3. CDR3 sequence (DNA): TGTGCCAGCAGCTTAGTAGCGGGAGCGGCAGATACGCAGTATTTT. Its translation: CASSLVAGAADTQYF.

V usage is TRBV25-1 and J usage is TRBJ1-1; D is undetermined. CDR1 is MGHDK and CDR2 is SYGVNS in the germline V gene. V was pared by 4 bases and J by 1 base, with 7 bases between. This CDR3 comprises 13 residues. The DNA of the CDR3 is TGTGCCAGCAGTGCCCTCAGGAACACTGAAGCTTTCTTT. Encoded protein: CASSALRNTEAFF. The complete variable domain, with remaining parts taken from reference TRBV25-1 and TRBJ1-1, reads EADIYQTPRYLVIGTGKKITLECSQTMGHDKMYWYQQDPGMELHLIHYSYGVNSTEKGDLSSESTVSRIRTEHFPLTLESARPSHTSQYLCASSALRNTEAFFGQGTRLTVV.

This clone was recorded a few times. This sequence joins TRBV4-2 and TRBJ2-6; D not certain. There are 17 residues in the CDR3. Per germline, CDR1 LGHNA and CDR2 YNFKEQ. V lost 6 bases and J lost 1, with 16 bases in between. CDR3 nucleotides: TGTGCCAGCAGTTTCACTAACCTGGGTTCTGGGGCCAACGTCCTGACTTTC. Translated: CASSFTNLGSGANVLTF.

The table lists this clone with a few counts. This chain uses TRBV11-2 with TRBJ2-3; 7 positions match TRBD2. Germline CDR1 SGHAT, CDR2 FQNNGV. V dropped 3 bases and J dropped 5; count of bases not matched to a gene: 5. The CDR3 spans 14 residues. CDR3 DNA sequence: TGTGCCAGCAGCTTCCAGCGGGGCGGAGATACGCAGTATTTT. It is translated as CASSFQRGGDTQYF. Complete variable domain (other parts from reference TRBV11-2 and TRBJ2-3): EAGVAQSPRYKIIEKRQSVAFWCNPISGHATLYWYQQILGQGPKLLIQFQNNGVVDDSQLPKDRFSAERLKGVDSTLKIQPAKLEDSAVYLCASSFQRGGDTQYFGPGTRLTVL.

The table lists this clone with a few counts. The chain carries TRBV7-2 and TRBJ2-6, with D unresolved. Germline V gene data show CDR1 as SGHTA and CDR2 as FQGNSA. The length of the CDR3 is 15 residues. V was pared by 4 bases and J by 4 bases, with 11 bases between. CDR3 in amino acids: CASSSQRAGANVLTF. For the CDR3, the DNA is TGTGCCAGCAGCTCCCAAAGAGCAGGGGCCAACGTCCTGACTTTC.

The chain couples TRBV28 to TRBJ2-2; D might be TRBD2 (6 bases). V was pared by 6 bases and J by 4 bases, with 12 bases between. Germline CDR1 and CDR2: MDHEN and SYDVKM. There are 14 residues in the CDR3. The CDR3, as DNA: TGTGCCAGCAGCTTAGGAGGGAGCACCGGGGAGCTGTTTTTT. This encodes CASSLGGSTGELFF.

The chain joins TRBV5-6 to TRBJ2-3; 11 bases match TRBD2. Trimming took 3 bases from V and 6 from J; bases not matched to a gene: 12. CDR3 length: 17 amino acids. Germline-derived CDR1 and CDR2 are SGHDT and YYEEEE. For the CDR3, the DNA is TGTGCCAGCAGCTCCGCCACTACTAGCGGGAGTTTGGATACGCAGTATTTT. Protein: CASSSATTSGSLDTQYF.

This chain uses TRBV4-3 with TRBJ2-7; a weak D match, TRBD2 (6 bases). Trimming stripped 1 base from V and 6 bases from J, with 16 bases between. The CDR3 length is 15 residues. Germline assignment: CDR1 LGHNA and CDR2 YSLEER. The CDR3: CASSQGAGWLGEQYF. The DNA of the CDR3 is TGCGCCAGCAGCCAAGGGGCGGGGTGGTTGGGCGAGCAGTACTTC.

Only a few counts were recorded for this clone. The chain couples TRBV2 to TRBJ1-1; D is undetermined. This CDR3 is built from 13 residues. V lost 6 bases and J 9 bases, leaving 17 bases between the germline ends. The germline CDR1 and CDR2 sequences are SNHLY and FYNNEI. CDR3 DNA sequence: TGTGCCAGCAGACCTGATAGAGCCGAAAAAGCTTTCTTT. It encodes CASRPDRAEKAFF.

CDR3 region: CASSVTGLALNEQFF. The CDR3 nucleotides are TGTGCCAGCAGCGTAACGGGACTAGCGTTGAATGAGCAGTTCTTC. The chain has TRBV9 and TRBJ2-1, with TRBD2 matching over 10 bases. V shed 1 base and J 7 bases; nucleotides not matched to a gene: 5. The CDR3 spans 15 residues. Germline loops: CDR1 SGDLS, CDR2 YYNGEE.

This clone was seen a handful of times. The chain recombines TRBV7-3 with TRBJ2-7; 7 nucleotides line up with TRBD2. After removal of 3 bases from V and 5 bases from J, the junction contained 7 bases not matched to a gene. CDR3 length: 14 amino acids. Per germline, CDR1 SGHTA and CDR2 FQGTGA. The CDR3 DNA reads as TGTGCCAGCAGCTTGGGAGGGCCGGGGCACGAGCAGTACTTC. The encoded protein is CASSLGGPGHEQYF.

This clone has just a few counts. The J gene is TRBJ2-3, the V gene TRBV23-1; maybe TRBD2 (6 bases). TRBV23-1 is recorded as an ORF, its role being uncertain. This CDR3 has 20 residues. V was trimmed by 0 bases and J by 1 base, leaving 23 bases between them. For the CDR3, the DNA is TGCGCCAGCAGTCAATCAATCAGGCCGCTGGGGGGACGCGGCACAGATACGCAGTATTTT. This sequence encodes CASSQSIRPLGGRGTDTQYF.

The table lists this clone with a few counts. Other DNA variants within this sample encode the same CDR3. V and J are TRBV5-1 and TRBJ2-7; 9 bases are shared with TRBD1. The V gene end was trimmed by 4 bases and the J gene end by 2 bases; junction bases not matched to a gene: 4. Per the germline V gene, CDR1 is SGHRS and CDR2 is YFSETQ. This CDR3 contains 14 residues. The DNA of the CDR3 is TGCGCCAGCAGCCTACGACAGGGGGCCTACGAGCAGTACTTC. It yields the protein CASSLRQGAYEQYF.